This T cell receptor beta chain was observed in a study of T cells in Graves' hyperthyroidism and ophthalmopathy (dated by TCRdb to between 2017 and 2020). General notes on the study: TCR V-J signatures able to tell the groups apart were searched for in a discovery cohort of 90 to 100 patients, of whom roughly 42 had Graves' ophthalmopathy and 55 to 60 had stable Graves' hyperthyroidism. Once sampling was done, hyperthyroidism patients were given methimazole at a starting dose of 30 mg daily, whereas ophthalmopathy patients were given high-dose intravenous methylprednisolone. The paper reports TCR Vbeta CDR3 sequencing of approximately 140 peripheral blood samples: over 40 ophthalmopathy, some 80 hyperthyroidism and 17 progressor patients. The 100 or so discovery patients were randomly split 7:3 into training and test sets. The study also compared thyroid tissue and blood T-cell repertoires from a handful of Graves' hyperthyroidism patients. An independent validation cohort of around 20 hyperthyroidism patients and about 15 patients who later progressed to ophthalmopathy tested prospective prediction of ophthalmopathy.

This clonotype was seen more than once but under ten times. Its recognized antigen is unknown. Base qualities were left out, and no much larger clone turns up one base away. Paper-wide results and their limitations: No statistical method was used to set the sample size in advance, and investigators knew the group allocation. Blood samples also contained most of the expanded thyroid clonotypes (frequency above 0.001), which suggests that blood repertoires may reflect thyroid immune responses. In validation, the model predicted progression to ophthalmopathy with approximately 69% sensitivity and less than 80% specificity, a median of 6.5 months before onset. Ophthalmopathy was separated from stable hyperthyroidism by a 13 V-J signature model, with roughly 88% sensitivity and about 81% specificity obtained in cross-validation and 80%/75% obtained in testing.

TCR beta CDR3 regions were amplified from RNA transcripts. For the first round of RT-PCR on the TCR CDR3, the HTBI primer set was used together with the Qiagen OneStep RT-PCR kit. Libraries were constructed in a second round of multiplex PCR, after which size selection and purification were performed. The libraries were sequenced on an Illumina HiSeq2000 using paired-end 100 bp reads. In the source study's methods: SOAPnuke was used to process the raw data, with reads discarded if the reads contained adapters or uncalled bases, had a mean Phred below 15, or lacked an exact constant-primer or identifier match. High-quality paired reads were merged with COPE v1.2.5, and unique nucleotide sequences were defined as clonotypes. MiTCR v1.1 was used to align the clonotypes against IMGT TRBV, TRBD and TRBJ reference segments. The analysis was restricted to V-J combinations with a frequency above 0.0001, which together covered 99% to 99.2% of the repertoires. A TCS score was defined as the ratio between F50 (clonal expansion) and ExV (chaos), using BLOSUM62-based TCRdist between CDR3 peptides within each V-J. Welch's t-statistics and random forest reduced 514 V-J features to 10 to 15, which were used in a naive Bayes classifier (R e1071). The similarity between thyroid and blood repertoires was quantified using the Morisita-Horn index. The public reads were run again by TCRdb, first through fastp at Q25 and then through MiXCR, and only productive beta chains were kept. Rows merge per CDR3 protein into single entries with the most common DNA and genes. The V and J calls and clone size are TCRdb's, not the authors'. The sample includes roughly 500,000 distinct CDR3 sequences, with over 45% observed a single time. About 40% of the sample comes from the top ten.

The study excluded patients with uncontrolled infections, other autoimmune diseases, pregnancy or lactation. Clinical symptoms, serum thyroxine and TRAb, thyroid ultrasound, and orbital computed tomography formed the basis for the diagnoses. Total RNA was extracted with Trizol reagent, and quality was checked on an Agilent 2100 Bioanalyzer. According to the germline V gene, CDR1 reads MGHRA and CDR2 reads YSYEKL. Trimming takes 1 base off V and 8 bases off J; junction bases not matched to a gene: 9. The CDR3 measures 17 amino acids from cysteine to phenylalanine. The kept DNA is CDR3 alone, 51 bases in frame from the first base.

The V and J segments used are TRBV4-1 and TRBJ1-6; 9 of the junction bases match TRBD1. Sample: peripheral blood or thyroid tissue (not recorded which). The TCR originated in an adult woman with Graves' disease, either hyperthyroidism or ophthalmopathy (not recorded which). At the DNA level, the sequence is TGCGCCAGCAGCCAAGGTTTCGCGGGACAGGGTTATTCACCCCTCCACTTT. Its amino acids are CASSQGFAGQGYSPLHF.